This T cell receptor (beta chain) was profiled in a study of cytomegalovirus exposure and HLA in healthy donors. For the study at large: A prior study identified approximately 110 million unique TCR beta sequences from 180 million or so T cells.

The PCR used 60 Vbeta and 13 Jbeta primers. Sequencing used immunoSEQ multiplex PCR; TCRdb keeps in-frame clones, though not all of them. The table has 100,000 or so clones, roughly 79% seen once. Remarks on this clone: Its target is unknown.

Study results and caveats: Information on immune exposure was restricted to one variable (CMV serostatus). According to an earlier analysis, most TCR beta V segments yielded productive rearrangements about 90% or about 30% of the time.

Germline V gives CDR1 PRHDT, CDR2 FYEKMQ (reference sequence). The V end lost 3 bases, the J end lost 5 bases, and 8 bases lay between the germline ends. CDR3 length equals 12 residues. This chain uses TRBV13 with TRBJ2-7; no definite D call. The receptor's source is a woman between 40 and 55 years old in good health and CMV-seronegative. Specimen: PBMCs. CDR3 region: CASSFLSHEQYF. DNA of the CDR3: TGTGCCAGCAGCTTTCTAAGCCACGAGCAGTACTTC. The full variable domain, its missing parts supplied by reference TRBV13 and TRBJ2-7, is AAGVIQSPRHLIKEKRETATLKCYPIPRHDTVYWYQQGPGQDPQFLISFYEKMQSDKGSIPDRFSAQQFSDYHSELNMSSLELGDSALYFCASSFLSHEQYFGPGTRLTVT.